The 21 T cell receptor beta chains below come from one sample, sequenced in a study of blood T cell repertoires in COVID-19. The method was immunoSEQ multiplex PCR; TCRdb's version includes in-frame clones alone and lacks a portion of them. This table has around 200,000 clones, 85% to 90% appearing once. Sequenced input: peripheral blood. The receptor source for this set is a man between 65 and 85 years old with active or convalescent COVID-19.

The chain employs TRBV2 and TRBJ2-3, with D perhaps TRBD1 (6 bases). Germline V gene lookup returns CDR1 SNHLY and CDR2 FYNNEI. The CDR3 extends over 15 amino acids. V lost 9 bases to trimming and J lost 3 bases, with 19 bases between them. CDR3 in amino acids: CARSRQAGWTDTQYF. The DNA for the CDR3 is TGTGCCAGATCTCGACAGGCCGGTTGGACAGATACGCAGTATTTT. Full variable domain (remainder filled in from reference TRBV2 and TRBJ2-3): EPEVTQTPSHQVTQMGQEVILRCVPISNHLYFYWYRQILGQKVEFLVSFYNNEISEKSEIFDDQFSVERPDGSNFTLKIRSTKLEDSAMYFCARSRQAGWTDTQYFGPGTRLTVL.

V and J are TRBV2 and TRBJ2-1; D gene uncertain. V lost 1 base and J lost 4, with 8 bases in between. CDR1 and CDR2 (germline): SNHLY, FYNNEI. The CDR3 length is 14 residues. CDR3 DNA: TGTGCCAGCAGTGAAGTTTCGGAGTACAATGAGCAGTTCTTC. Translation gives CASSEVSEYNEQFF.

V gene TRBV18 combines with J gene TRBJ1-1; 12 bases are a match to TRBD1. There are 15 residues in the CDR3. Germline CDR1 is KGHSH and CDR2 is LQKENI. The trim removed 2 bases at V and 4 bases at J, leaving 2 bases unmatched. The CDR3 bases are TGTGCCAGCTCACCAACGGGACAGGGGGCCACTGAAGCTTTCTTT. Encoded protein: CASSPTGQGATEAFF.

This sequence joins TRBV5-5 and TRBJ2-5; TRBD2 matches at 10 bases. CDR3 length equals 17 residues. V gave up 2 bases and J gave up 2 bases; unmatched junction bases: 9. CDR1 is SGHKS and CDR2 is YYEKEE in the germline V gene (reference sequence). This chain's CDR3 is CASSLGLAGATQETQYF. CDR3 DNA: TGTGCCAGCAGCTTAGGGCTAGCGGGGGCCACACAAGAGACCCAGTACTTC.

This chain links TRBV10-3 with TRBJ1-4; TRBD1 matches 8 bases. There are 16 residues in the CDR3. V was clipped by 0 bases and J by 5 bases; unmatched bases: 5. Germline CDR1 ENHRY, CDR2 SYGVKD. The CDR3 sequence is CAISESPQGANEKLFF. The CDR3 DNA reads TGTGCCATCAGTGAGTCTCCCCAGGGGGCAAATGAAAAACTGTTTTTT.

This chain connects TRBV7-9 to TRBJ1-4; D is undetermined. Trimming took off 5 bases at V and 0 bases at J, with 7 bases between the two ends. The CDR3 runs to 14 residues. Germline loops: CDR1 SEHNR, CDR2 FQNEAQ (reference sequence). CDR3 region: CASSQVATNEKLFF. CDR3 bases: TGTGCCAGCAGCCAGGTAGCAACTAATGAAAAACTGTTTTTT.

The CDR3 sequence: CASSWPGTYEQYF. The DNA for the CDR3 is TGTGCCAGCAGCTGGCCCGGGACCTACGAGCAGTACTTC. The chain couples TRBV5-5 to TRBJ2-7, with D possibly TRBD2 on 5 matching bases. Germline CDR1 is SGHKS and CDR2 is YYEKEE (reference sequence). The V gene lost 3 bases and the J gene lost 2 bases, with 9 bases spanning the gap. This CDR3 is built from 13 residues.

This clone was recorded a few times. This rearrangement joins TRBV7-2 to TRBJ2-3, with D possibly matching TRBD1 (7 bases). Germline V lookup: CDR1 SGHTA, CDR2 FQGNSA. Trimming took 5 bases from V and 8 from J, leaving 14 bases between them. The length of the CDR3 is 13 residues. CDR3 in amino acids: CASSPLEGATQYF. CDR3 bases: TGTGCCAGCAGCCCCCTGGAGGGGGCTACGCAGTATTTT.

The rearrangement uses TRBV18 and TRBJ1-6, with TRBD1 matching over 9 bases. V dropped 3 bases and J dropped 7; count of bases not matched to a gene: 4. The CDR3 totals 15 residues. From germline, CDR1 is KGHSH and CDR2 LQKENI. The CDR3 protein is CASSPMTGGNSPLHF. DNA of the CDR3: TGTGCCAGCTCACCCATGACAGGGGGGAATTCACCCCTCCACTTT.

This chain joins TRBV24-1 and TRBJ2-7; 9 nucleotides agree with TRBD2. Germline CDR1 is KGHDR and CDR2 is SFDVKD. J was trimmed by 1 base and V by 4 bases; bases with no gene match: 7. The CDR3 runs 16 residues. The CDR3 here is CATSELSGSGSYEQYF. The CDR3 DNA reads TGTGCCACCAGTGAGCTTAGCGGGAGTGGATCCTACGAGCAGTACTTC.

This chain's CDR3 is CASSVTLTTSERTGELFF. The CDR3 DNA is TGTGCCAGCAGCGTAACCCTAACTACTAGCGAACGTACCGGGGAGCTGTTTTTT. The chain combines TRBV9 with TRBJ2-2; 7 bases line up with TRBD2. Looked up from germline, CDR1 is SGDLS and CDR2 is YYNGEE. The CDR3 has 18 residues. V lost 1 base to trimming and J lost 5 bases; unmatched junction nucleotides: 14.

This clone was seen a single time. The chain uses TRBV18 and TRBJ2-6, with 7 bases that match TRBD1. Looked up from germline, CDR1 is KGHSH and CDR2 is LQKENI. V was clipped by 5 bases and J by 0 bases; unmatched bases: 4. This CDR3 contains 16 residues. The CDR3 spells CASSGQVHSGANVLTF. Written as DNA, the CDR3 is TGTGCCAGCTCAGGACAGGTTCACTCTGGGGCCAACGTCCTGACTTTC.

This clone was detected only once. The chain links TRBV2 to TRBJ1-2, with TRBD1 identical over 9 bases. The junction had 12 bases not matched to a gene; V was cut back by 8 bases and J by 8 bases. The V gene's germline CDR1 is SNHLY and CDR2 FYNNEI. The CDR3 spans 14 residues. CDR3 region: CASRTVTGGRGYTF. The CDR3 DNA follows: TGTGCCAGCCGGACCGTTACAGGGGGCCGGGGCTACACCTTC.

The chain recombines TRBV20-1 with TRBJ1-6; D gene uncertain. CDR1 is DFQATT, CDR2 SNEGSKA, per germline (reference sequence). The CDR3 has 12 residues. V was shortened by 3 bases and J by 11 bases, with 11 bases between the two germline ends. The CDR3 coding sequence is TGCAGTGCTAGTAGCGCAACTCCACCCCTCCACTTT. Translated: CSASSATPPLHF.

The chain has TRBV7-8 and TRBJ2-1; 7 bases are shared with TRBD2. The CDR3 runs to 15 residues. Germline V gene sequence: CDR1 SGHVS, CDR2 FQNEAQ. J gave up 4 bases and V 5 bases, and 8 bases lay outside the gene matches. The CDR3 loop is CASSPRTRTYNEQFF. The CDR3, as DNA: TGTGCCAGCAGCCCCCGGACTAGAACTTACAATGAGCAGTTCTTC.

The chain joins TRBV14 to TRBJ1-6; TRBD1 is a possible D gene (6 bases). Germline V lookup: CDR1 SGHDN, CDR2 FVKESK. V was shortened by 8 bases and J by 7 bases, with 12 bases between the two germline ends. The CDR3 has 13 residues. CDR3 in DNA: TGTGCCAGCCAGCTACAGGGCAATTCACCCCTCCACTTT. It is translated as CASQLQGNSPLHF.

V gene TRBV7-2 combines with J gene TRBJ2-1, with 10 bases aligning to TRBD2. CDR3 size: 17 residues. Trimming cost V 5 bases and J 0 bases; bases outside gene matches: 7. Germline V gene data show CDR1 as SGHTA and CDR2 as FQGNSA. CDR3 sequence reads: CASSARLAGSSYNEQFF. CDR3 sequence (DNA): TGTGCCAGCAGCGCCAGACTAGCGGGCAGCTCCTACAATGAGCAGTTCTTC.

The J gene is TRBJ2-7, the V gene TRBV9; D is possibly TRBD2 (6 bases). V was pared by 0 bases and J by 2 bases, with 15 bases between. The CDR3 extends over 16 amino acids. Germline V CDR1 and CDR2: SGDLS, YYNGEE. The CDR3 bases are TGTGCCAGCAGCGTAGCCGCGGGAATTAACCCCTACGAGCAGTACTTC. Its translation is CASSVAAGINPYEQYF.

This chain joins TRBV18 and TRBJ2-4; 7 nucleotides match TRBD1. Trimming cost V 0 bases and J 0 bases; bases outside gene matches: 5. Germline V lookup: CDR1 KGHSH, CDR2 LQKENI. This CDR3 is 17 amino acids long. The CDR3 nucleotides are TGTGCCAGCTCACCACCGGGGACAGTGAGAGCCAAAAACATTCAGTACTTC. As protein: CASSPPGTVRAKNIQYF.

This sequence joins TRBV5-1 and TRBJ1-3; D gene ambiguous. The CDR3 is 16 residues long. Germline assignment: CDR1 SGHRS and CDR2 YFSETQ. V lost 4 bases to trimming and J lost 0 bases, with 14 bases between them. CDR3 protein: CASSLTDSYSGNTIYF. The CDR3, as DNA: TGCGCCAGCAGCCTTACTGACTCGTACTCTGGAAACACCATATATTTT.

The rearrangement links TRBV2 to TRBJ1-3; 12 nucleotides agree with TRBD1. V dropped 4 bases and J dropped 11; count of bases not matched to a gene: 12. Germline V gives CDR1 SNHLY, CDR2 FYNNEI. The CDR3 length is 16 residues. Written as DNA, the CDR3 is TGTGCCAGCAGTGCCCAGGGGGGACAGGGGGCTTTCCCCATATATTTT. It codes for CASSAQGGQGAFPIYF.